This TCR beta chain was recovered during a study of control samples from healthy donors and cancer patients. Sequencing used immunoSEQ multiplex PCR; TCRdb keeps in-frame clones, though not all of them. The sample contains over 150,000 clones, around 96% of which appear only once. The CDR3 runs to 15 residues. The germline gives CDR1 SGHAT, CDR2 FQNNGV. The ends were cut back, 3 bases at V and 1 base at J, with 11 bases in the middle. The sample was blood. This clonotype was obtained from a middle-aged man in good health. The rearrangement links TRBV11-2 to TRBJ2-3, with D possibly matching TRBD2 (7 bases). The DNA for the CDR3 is TGTGCCAGCAGCTTCGGGGGGCTTGGCACAGATACGCAGTATTTT. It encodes CASSFGGLGTDTQYF.